This entry lists 18 T cell receptor beta chains sequenced from one sample in a study of OX40 agonist ivuxolimab in advanced cancers. Profiling relied on immunoSEQ multiplex PCR, and the TCRdb table lists in-frame clones only, not all of them. The table has some 12,000 clones, about 77% seen once; the top ten hold approximately 30%. The sample in question was CD4+ or CD8+ T cells sorted from blood, obtained in a trial of the OX40 agonist ivuxolimab. These receptors came from an adult with an advanced solid tumor such as melanoma, head and neck, liver or kidney cancer.

V is TRBV19 and J is TRBJ1-1; no definite D call. V was shortened by 1 base and J by 2 bases, with 11 bases between the two germline ends. CDR1 is LNHDA, CDR2 SQIVND, per germline (reference sequence). The CDR3 has 15 residues. The CDR3 here is CASSIVPDLNTEAFF. The CDR3 DNA follows: TGTGCCAGTAGTATAGTTCCGGATCTTAACACTGAAGCTTTCTTT.

This clone was observed a single time. This sequence joins TRBV4-2 and TRBJ1-5; tentatively, D is TRBD1 (6 bases). The CDR3 covers 13 residues. Looked up from germline, CDR1 is LGHNA and CDR2 is YNFKEQ. Trimming stripped 3 bases from V and 4 bases from J, with 7 bases between. The CDR3 here is CASSHGQNQPQHF. The DNA for the CDR3 is TGTGCCAGCAGCCACGGACAGAATCAGCCCCAGCATTTT.

The chain has TRBV15 and TRBJ2-3; perhaps TRBD1 as D (5 bases). Germline V gene lookup returns CDR1 LNHNV and CDR2 YYDKDF (reference sequence). This CDR3 comprises 14 residues. Trimming left V 0 bases short and J 4 bases short, with 8 bases between. CDR3 sequence reads: CATSRDSRADTQYF. The CDR3 bases are TGTGCCACCAGCAGAGATAGCAGGGCAGATACGCAGTATTTT.

This clone was seen once. This sequence joins TRBV10-2 and TRBJ2-7; possibly TRBD1 for D (6 bases). The CDR3 is 13 amino acids. Germline V gives CDR1 WSHSY, CDR2 SAAADI. V was clipped by 3 bases and J by 3 bases, with 9 bases between them. CDR3 DNA sequence: TGCGCCAGCAGTGATGAAGGGGGCTACGAGCAGTACTTC. This codes for CASSDEGGYEQYF.

The chain employs TRBV2 and TRBJ2-4; 8 bases are a match to TRBD1. The CDR3 runs 16 residues. The trim removed 6 bases at V and 0 bases at J, leaving 7 bases unmatched. Germline V gene sequence: CDR1 SNHLY, CDR2 FYNNEI. The CDR3 DNA reads TGTGCCAGCAGGAAGGGGGACAGGACAGCCAAAAACATTCAGTACTTC. This gives the protein CASRKGDRTAKNIQYF.

This chain uses TRBV15 with TRBJ2-1; D remains unclear. CDR1 and CDR2 (germline): LNHNV, YYDKDF (reference sequence). Trimming pared 1 base from V and 8 bases from J, leaving 6 bases between. This CDR3 spans 12 amino acids. The CDR3 region has the DNA TGTGCCACCAGCAGAGGAGACGATGAGCAGTTCTTC. Its translation: CATSRGDDEQFF.

The V gene is TRBV13, the J gene TRBJ2-7; D is possibly TRBD2 (5 bases). The CDR3 has 12 residues. V dropped 5 bases and J dropped 6 bases, with 11 bases sitting between them. CDR1 and CDR2 from the germline V gene are PRHDT and FYEKMQ (reference sequence). The CDR3 DNA reads as TGTGCCAGCAGCACGTACGGGGTCGAGCAGTACTTC. It codes for CASSTYGVEQYF.

The chain is built from TRBV30 and TRBJ2-1; no firm D call. Germline V gene lookup returns CDR1 GTSNPN and CDR2 SVGIG (reference sequence). The CDR3 covers 12 residues. Trimming left V 3 bases short and J 4 bases short, with 7 bases between. For the CDR3, the DNA is TGTGCCTGGAGCAGTCAGTACAATGAGCAGTTCTTC. This translates into CAWSSQYNEQFF.

The chain links TRBV12-5 to TRBJ2-1, with 10 bases fitting TRBD2. Germline CDR1 and CDR2: LGHNT and FRNRAP. Trimming at V came to 0 bases and at J to 2 bases, leaving 7 bases not matched to a gene. The CDR3 contains 18 residues. In nucleotides, the CDR3 is TGTGCTAGTGGTTTGGTGGTCCTAGCGGGAGTGGCCTACAATGAGCAGTTCTTC. Its protein product is CASGLVVLAGVAYNEQFF.

V gene TRBV4-2 combines with J gene TRBJ2-1; D remains unclear. CDR3 length: 12 amino acids. Trimming took off 2 bases at V and 4 bases at J, with 3 bases between the two ends. Germline CDR1 LGHNA, CDR2 YNFKEQ. CDR3 protein: CASSQIYNEQFF. The DNA for the CDR3 is TGTGCCAGCAGCCAAATATACAATGAGCAGTTCTTC.

The table lists this clone with a few counts. V gene TRBV30 combines with J gene TRBJ1-5, with TRBD1 as a possible D gene (5 bases). The V and J ends lost 4 bases and 1 base respectively, with 8 bases between them. Germline values: CDR1 GTSNPN, CDR2 SVGIG (reference sequence). The CDR3 covers 13 residues. The CDR3 sequence: CAWNGGSNQPQHF. The CDR3 nucleotides are TGTGCCTGGAACGGGGGGAGCAATCAGCCCCAGCATTTT.

This sequence joins TRBV28 and TRBJ1-4; D gene uncertain. V was cut by 7 bases and J by 4 bases, with 13 bases left in between. CDR3 length: 14 residues. In germline, CDR1 is MDHEN, CDR2 SYDVKM. The CDR3 DNA reads TGTGCCAGCACGACCCGGGTGTTTAATGAAAAACTGTTTTTT. It is translated as CASTTRVFNEKLFF.

This clone came up a few times. The rearrangement joins TRBV19 to TRBJ2-1, with TRBD2 identical over 11 bases. V was clipped by 5 bases and J by 0 bases; unmatched bases: 12. This CDR3 contains 19 residues. The germline gives CDR1 LNHDA, CDR2 SQIVND (reference sequence). The CDR3 spells CASSVLAGDTLSSYNEQFF. DNA for the CDR3: TGTGCCAGTAGTGTACTAGCGGGGGACACCTTAAGCTCCTACAATGAGCAGTTCTTC.

This clone has a handful of counts. The genes are TRBV4-1 and TRBJ2-7; D may correspond to TRBD1 or TRBD2 (5 bases each). The V end lost 5 bases, the J end lost 6 bases, and 17 bases lay between the germline ends. The germline V gene has CDR1 MGHRA and CDR2 YSYEKL. This CDR3 is built from 14 residues. Written as DNA, the CDR3 is TGCGCCAGCAGCTACTCCGGGGACCTTTCCGAGCAGTACTTC. Its translation is CASSYSGDLSEQYF.

In this sample, this clone turned up a few times. This chain uses TRBV10-2 with TRBJ2-1; D might be TRBD2 (6 bases). Germline V gives CDR1 WSHSY, CDR2 SAAADI. The CDR3 runs to 14 residues. Trimming removed 4 bases at V and 5 bases at J, with 12 bases between. The CDR3 region is CASSVGTSHNEQFF. As DNA, the CDR3 is TGCGCCAGCAGTGTGGGGACTTCCCACAATGAGCAGTTCTTC.

The V gene is TRBV6-5, the J gene TRBJ2-7; TRBD2 agrees at 15 bases. The V and J ends lost 10 bases and 2 bases, in that order; junction bases with no gene match: 3. Germline V gene lookup returns CDR1 MNHEY and CDR2 SVGAGI. The CDR3 is made up of 14 amino acids. CDR3 bases: TGTGCCACGGGACTAGCGGGAGGTACCTACGAGCAGTACTTC. Amino acids: CATGLAGGTYEQYF.

This clone was detected once. J is TRBJ1-5 and V is TRBV6-1, with a tentative D call TRBD1 (6 bases). This CDR3 is built from 15 residues. V dropped 2 bases and J dropped 5 bases, with 13 bases sitting between them. Germline V gives CDR1 MNHNS, CDR2 SASEGT. CDR3 coding DNA: TGTGCCAGCAGTGAATTTGTCGCAGGGGATCAGCCCCAGCATTTT. Translated, it gives CASSEFVAGDQPQHF.

This clone was counted only a few times. CDR3 in DNA: TGTGCCAGCAGCCCAGGGGGAGGGTCCCCCTACAATGAGCAGTTCTTC. Amino acids: CASSPGGGSPYNEQFF. The rearrangement links TRBV13 to TRBJ2-1, with D possibly being TRBD1 or TRBD2 (7 bases each). The CDR3 sequence is 16 residues long. With 5 bases removed from V and 2 bases from J, the gap between germline ends came to 16 bases. The germline gives CDR1 PRHDT, CDR2 FYEKMQ (reference sequence). Full variable domain (rest looked up from reference TRBV13 and TRBJ2-1): AAGVIQSPRHLIKEKRETATLKCYPIPRHDTVYWYQQGPGQDPQFLISFYEKMQSDKGSIPDRFSAQQFSDYHSELNMSSLELGDSALYFCASSPGGGSPYNEQFFGPGTRLTVL.